This TCR beta chain was sequenced for a study of T cell repertoires in cytomegalovirus infection. The wider study: CMV epitopes used comprised recently identified HLA-C-restricted ones and well-studied HLA-B-restricted ones. Indicated by public TCR beta signatures were CMV infection and matching HLA type.

To note about this clonotype: The antigen is unknown.

Study findings and constraints: Ex vivo, HLA-C-restricted CMV-specific TCR beta clonotypes prevailed over the rest of the response. People with CMV and the relevant HLA were identified by cumulative public TCR beta family frequency.

Trimming stripped 10 bases from V and 0 bases from J, with 9 bases between. Germline V gene data show CDR1 as LNHDA and CDR2 as SQIVND (reference sequence). The length of the CDR3 is 13 residues. Each CDR3 protein is one row after TCRdb ran MiXCR on the reads. The data contain approximately 910,000 distinct CDR3 sequences, roughly 30% of them seen just once; the ten biggest clones take up around an eighth. The specimen was cultured CD8+ T cells from PBMCs, collected from culture after CMV antigen stimulation. The chain has TRBV19 and TRBJ1-4; unclear D gene. The receptor comes from a human donor in good health (CMV status not recorded). Some clones in this sample may be carry-over from other donors' samples. In DNA, the CDR3 is TGTGCCACCTCTCGGACAACTAATGAAAAACTGTTTTTT. Protein: CATSRTTNEKLFF. The whole variable domain, filled in from reference TRBV19 and TRBJ1-4, reads DGGITQSPKYLFRKEGQNVTLSCEQNLNHDAMYWYRQDPGQGLRLIYYSQIVNDFQKGDIAEGYSVSREKKESFPLTVTSAQKNPTAFYLCATSRTTNEKLFFGSGTQLSVL.